Given below is one TCR beta chain in context. The antigen is undetermined. On cycle 4 day 1 and cycle 7 day 1, as well as at baseline, blood was sampled. The data are from a study of OX40 agonist ivuxolimab in advanced cancers. Using immunoSEQ multiplex PCR, the repertoire was profiled, and TCRdb retains in-frame clones only, with some absent. In the table there are about 31,000 clones, about 90% of which are singletons. Looked up from germline, CDR1 is SGDLS and CDR2 is YYNGEE. The CDR3 contains 16 residues. V was clipped by 0 bases and J by 0 bases, with 9 bases between them. Notes on the study in general: Dosing at 0.1 to 3.0 mg/kg was accompanied by clonal expansion of CD4+ and CD8+ blood T cells by week 6.

This chain links TRBV9 with TRBJ1-4; the D is unclear. Sequencing was performed on CD4+ or CD8+ T cells sorted from blood, taken in a trial of the OX40 agonist ivuxolimab. The sequence came from an adult with an advanced solid tumor such as melanoma, head and neck, liver or kidney cancer. The CDR3 reads CASSVGGVPTNEKLFF. In nucleotides, the CDR3 is TGTGCCAGCAGCGTAGGAGGAGTCCCAACTAATGAAAAACTGTTTTTT. Full variable domain (missing parts from reference TRBV9 and TRBJ1-4): DSGVTQTPKHLITATGQRVTLRCSPRSGDLSVYWYQQSLDQGLQFLIQYYNGEERAKGNILERFSAQQFPDLHSELNLSSLELGDSALYFCASSVGGVPTNEKLFFGSGTQLSVL.